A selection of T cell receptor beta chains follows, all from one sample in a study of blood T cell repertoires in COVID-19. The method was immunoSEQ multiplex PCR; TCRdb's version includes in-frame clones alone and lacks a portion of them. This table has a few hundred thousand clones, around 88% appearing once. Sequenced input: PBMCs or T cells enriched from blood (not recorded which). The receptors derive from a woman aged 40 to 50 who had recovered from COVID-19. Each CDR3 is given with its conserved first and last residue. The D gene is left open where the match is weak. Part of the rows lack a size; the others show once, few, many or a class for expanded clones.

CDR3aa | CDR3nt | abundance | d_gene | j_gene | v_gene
CASSQGAGTGELFF | TGCGCCAGCAGCCAAGGGGCGGGGACCGGGGAGCTGTTTTTT | NA | NA | TRBJ2-2 | TRBV4-3
CASSTHQEDYYGYTF | TGTGCCAGCAGCACCCACCAGGAGGACTACTATGGCTACACCTTC | NA | NA | TRBJ1-2 | TRBV9
CASSLMDSTDTGELFF | TGTGCCAGCAGCTTAATGGACAGCACAGACACCGGGGAGCTGTTTTTT | NA | NA | TRBJ2-2 | TRBV7-9
CASSFVDRAYGYTF | TGTGCCAGCAGTTTCGTCGACAGGGCGTATGGCTACACCTTC | NA | TRBD1 | TRBJ1-2 | TRBV28
CASSLQLARDTQYF | TGTGCCAGCAGCTTACAACTAGCTAGAGATACGCAGTATTTT | NA | NA | TRBJ2-3 | TRBV7-6
CASSIPGQGAEQYF | TGTGCCAGTAGTATACCGGGACAGGGGGCGGAGCAGTACTTC | NA | TRBD1 | TRBJ2-5 | TRBV19
CASSPNRDRVNTEAFF | TGTGCCAGCTCACCCAACCGGGACAGGGTGAACACTGAAGCTTTCTTT | once | TRBD1 | TRBJ1-1 | TRBV18
CASRVAGLGEQYF | TGTGCCAGCAGAGTAGCGGGCCTCGGGGAGCAGTACTTC | many | TRBD2 | TRBJ2-7 | TRBV28
CASSEAVTGPQHF | TGTGCCAGCAGTGAGGCGGTAACTGGGCCCCAGCATTTT | NA | NA | TRBJ1-5 | TRBV6-1
CASSYSGTGANVLTF | TGTGCCAGCAGTTACAGCGGGACTGGGGCCAACGTCCTGACTTTC | NA | TRBD2 | TRBJ2-6 | TRBV6-2/TRBV6-3
CASRGTPATNEKLFF | TGCGCCAGCAGGGGGACACCTGCAACTAATGAAAAACTGTTTTTT | NA | NA | TRBJ1-4 | TRBV5-1
CASSIVAGSPGELFF | TGTGCCAGTAGTATAGTGGCGGGGTCACCCGGGGAGCTGTTTTTT | NA | NA | TRBJ2-2 | TRBV19
CASTPGLDNEQFF | TGTGCCAGCACCCCCGGTTTGGACAATGAGCAGTTCTTC | NA | NA | TRBJ2-1 | TRBV9
CALGLAGASSYNEQFF | TGTGCCCTCGGGCTAGCGGGAGCGAGCTCCTACAATGAGCAGTTCTTC | NA | TRBD2 | TRBJ2-1 | TRBV7-3
CASSQDHRGRVEQFF | TGTGCCAGCAGCCAAGATCATCGCGGGAGGGTCGAGCAGTTCTTC | NA | TRBD2 | TRBJ2-1 | TRBV3-1/TRBV3-2
CASKGARSNQPQHF | TGTGCCAGCAAGGGGGCGCGGAGCAATCAGCCCCAGCATTTT | NA | TRBD1 | TRBJ1-5 | TRBV5-6
CASSFRGGEQYF | TGTGCCAGCAGTTTTAGGGGCGGCGAGCAGTACTTC | once | NA | TRBJ2-7 | TRBV12-3/TRBV12-4
CASSPGGGETQYF | TGTGCCAGCTCACCAGGGGGAGGAGAGACCCAGTACTTC | NA | NA | TRBJ2-5 | TRBV18
CASSSLAGLGYEQYF | TGTGCCAGCAGTTCACTAGCGGGATTGGGCTACGAGCAGTACTTC | NA | TRBD2 | TRBJ2-7 | TRBV27
CASSAWWEGPSYNEQFF | TGTGCCAGCAGCGCCTGGTGGGAGGGCCCCTCCTACAATGAGCAGTTCTTC | NA | TRBD2 | TRBJ2-1 | TRBV9
CASSPLAKNIQYF | TGTGCCAGCAGCCCTCTAGCCAAAAACATTCAGTACTTC | NA | NA | TRBJ2-4 | TRBV7-2
CASSLDGISSYEQYF | TGTGCCAGCAGCCTTGACGGGATAAGCTCCTACGAGCAGTACTTC | once | NA | TRBJ2-7 | TRBV14
CASGRSESQETQYF | TGTGCCAGCGGTCGAAGTGAGTCCCAAGAGACCCAGTACTTC | NA | NA | TRBJ2-5 | TRBV25-1
CASSPLAGAPSSYEQYF | TGTGCCAGCTCACCCCTAGCGGGAGCGCCCAGCTCCTACGAGCAGTACTTC | NA | TRBD2 | TRBJ2-7 | TRBV18
CASSGGGGLAQYEQYF | TGTGCCAGCAGCGGGGGGGGAGGGCTAGCTCAATACGAGCAGTACTTC | NA | TRBD2 | TRBJ2-7 | TRBV6-2/TRBV6-3
CASSPRQGGVLTF | TGTGCCAGCAGCCCTCGCCAGGGGGGCGTCCTGACTTTC | NA | NA | TRBJ2-6 | TRBV7-9
CASSRGRGNTEAFF | TGTGCCAGCAGCCGAGGACGGGGGAACACTGAAGCTTTCTTT | NA | NA | TRBJ1-1 | TRBV11-2
CASSSGTGGYNEQFF | TGTGCCAGCAGCTCCGGGACAGGGGGCTACAATGAGCAGTTCTTC | NA | TRBD1 | TRBJ2-1 | TRBV6-6
CASSGTGGLTVAQHF | TGTGCCAGCAGTGGGACCGGGGGTCTTACGGTAGCCCAGCATTTT | once | NA | TRBJ1-5 | TRBV6-2/TRBV6-3
CASSRTGYANSPLHF | TGTGCCAGCAGCCGCACAGGGTATGCTAATTCACCCCTCCACTTT | few | NA | TRBJ1-6 | TRBV7-2
CASSFRGQGGTKNIQYF | TGTGCCAGCAGTTTCCGGGGACAGGGTGGGACCAAAAACATTCAGTACTTC | NA | TRBD1 | TRBJ2-4 | TRBV6-2/TRBV6-3
CSVTRAEVYNEQFF | TGCAGCGTTACTCGGGCGGAGGTTTACAATGAGCAGTTCTTC | NA | NA | TRBJ2-1 | TRBV29-1
CASSTQPRQVNTGELFF | TGTGCCAGCAGCACGCAACCCCGGCAGGTGAACACCGGGGAGCTGTTTTTT | NA | NA | TRBJ2-2 | TRBV7-3
CASRLTSGDNEQFF | TGCGCCAGCAGGTTGACTAGCGGGGACAATGAGCAGTTCTTC | NA | TRBD2 | TRBJ2-1 | TRBV4-1
CASSSGTGTRDYEQYF | TGTGCCAGCAGCAGCGGGACAGGGACAAGGGATTACGAGCAGTACTTC | NA | TRBD1 | TRBJ2-7 | TRBV11-1
CASSPTRGGLAPATQYF | TGTGCCAGCAGCCCAACCCGAGGGGGACTAGCGCCTGCTACGCAGTATTTT | NA | TRBD2 | TRBJ2-3 | TRBV7-2
CASSARSRNTGELFF | TGTGCCAGCAGCGCCCGGAGCCGGAACACCGGGGAGCTGTTTTTT | NA | NA | TRBJ2-2 | TRBV7-2
CASSRLAGGSEQYF | TGTGCCAGCAGCCGCCTAGCGGGAGGAAGTGAGCAGTACTTC | few | TRBD2 | TRBJ2-7 | TRBV14
CASRGQKNAGGKNEQFF | TGTGCCAGCAGGGGGCAAAAAAACGCGGGGGGCAAAAATGAGCAGTTCTTC | NA | TRBD2 | TRBJ2-1 | TRBV5-4
CASHTRAWGRSYGYTF | TGTGCCAGCCACACTCGCGCTTGGGGGCGCAGCTATGGCTACACCTTC | NA | NA | TRBJ1-2 | TRBV28
CASQKRDRGAYGYTF | TGTGCCAGCCAGAAGAGGGACAGGGGGGCCTATGGCTACACCTTC | NA | TRBD1 | TRBJ1-2 | TRBV28
CASTRSGSAGELFF | TGTGCCAGTACCAGGAGCGGGAGTGCCGGGGAGCTGTTTTTT | NA | TRBD2 | TRBJ2-2 | TRBV19
CASSFQATYTDTQYF | TGTGCCAGCAGCTTTCAGGCTACTTACACAGATACGCAGTATTTT | NA | NA | TRBJ2-3 | TRBV7-6
CASSGLTENQPQHF | TGTGCCAGCAGCGGCTTAACAGAGAATCAGCCCCAGCATTTT | NA | NA | TRBJ1-5 | TRBV7-2
CASSPQLALANNEQFF | TGTGCCAGCTCACCACAACTAGCGTTGGCCAACAATGAGCAGTTCTTC | once | TRBD2 | TRBJ2-1 | TRBV18
CASSTGTVYNEQFF | TGTGCCAGCAGCACCGGGACAGTCTACAATGAGCAGTTCTTC | once | TRBD1 | TRBJ2-1 | TRBV5-6
CASSPFGAGEFHEQYF | TGTGCCAGCTCACCATTCGGGGCGGGAGAATTCCACGAGCAGTACTTC | NA | TRBD2 | TRBJ2-7 | TRBV18
CASSIDPPGAGTEAFF | TGTGCCAGTAGTATAGATCCCCCAGGGGCTGGCACTGAAGCTTTCTTT | once | NA | TRBJ1-1 | TRBV19
CASSLAVGQSGNQPQHF | TGTGCCAGCAGCTTAGCCGTGGGACAGTCGGGCAATCAGCCCCAGCATTTT | NA | TRBD1 | TRBJ1-5 | TRBV7-6
CASSSRLAANTGELFF | TGTGCCAGCAGTTCAAGACTAGCGGCGAACACCGGGGAGCTGTTTTTT | NA | TRBD2 | TRBJ2-2 | TRBV28
CSVTGTGGSSSGNTIYF | TGCAGCGTGACCGGGACAGGGGGCAGCAGCTCTGGAAACACCATATATTTT | few | TRBD1 | TRBJ1-3 | TRBV29-1
CASRALPGQGTYEQYF | TGCGCCAGCAGGGCGCTCCCGGGACAGGGGACCTACGAGCAGTACTTC | NA | TRBD1 | TRBJ2-7 | TRBV10-2
CAWTTGNQPQHF | TGTGCCTGGACCACAGGGAATCAGCCCCAGCATTTT | NA | NA | TRBJ1-5 | TRBV30
CASSLTGGWDEKLFF | TGTGCCAGCAGCTTGACAGGGGGCTGGGATGAAAAACTGTTTTTT | NA | TRBD1 | TRBJ1-4 | TRBV5-6
CASSVRLAVPQEFF | TGTGCCAGCAGTGTTCGACTAGCGGTCCCTCAGGAGTTCTTC | NA | TRBD2 | TRBJ2-1 | TRBV2
CASSPPPGQPNYGYTF | TGTGCCAGCAGTCCGCCTCCGGGACAGCCTAACTATGGCTACACCTTC | NA | TRBD1 | TRBJ1-2 | TRBV28
CASSRTSGSSYNEQFF | TGTGCCAGCAGCCGGACTAGCGGGAGCTCCTACAATGAGCAGTTCTTC | NA | TRBD2 | TRBJ2-1 | TRBV5-5